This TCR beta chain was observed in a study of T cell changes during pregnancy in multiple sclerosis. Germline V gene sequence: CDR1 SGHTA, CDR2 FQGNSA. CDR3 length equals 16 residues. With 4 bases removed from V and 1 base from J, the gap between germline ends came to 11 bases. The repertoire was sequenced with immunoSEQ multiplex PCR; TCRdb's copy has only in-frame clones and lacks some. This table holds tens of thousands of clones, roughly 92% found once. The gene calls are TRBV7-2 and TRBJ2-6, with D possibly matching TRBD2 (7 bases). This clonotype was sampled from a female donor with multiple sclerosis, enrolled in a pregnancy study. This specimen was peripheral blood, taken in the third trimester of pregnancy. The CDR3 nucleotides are TGTGCCAGCAGCTCGGAGGGGGGGTCTGGGGCCAACGTCCTGACTTTC. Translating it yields CASSSEGGSGANVLTF.